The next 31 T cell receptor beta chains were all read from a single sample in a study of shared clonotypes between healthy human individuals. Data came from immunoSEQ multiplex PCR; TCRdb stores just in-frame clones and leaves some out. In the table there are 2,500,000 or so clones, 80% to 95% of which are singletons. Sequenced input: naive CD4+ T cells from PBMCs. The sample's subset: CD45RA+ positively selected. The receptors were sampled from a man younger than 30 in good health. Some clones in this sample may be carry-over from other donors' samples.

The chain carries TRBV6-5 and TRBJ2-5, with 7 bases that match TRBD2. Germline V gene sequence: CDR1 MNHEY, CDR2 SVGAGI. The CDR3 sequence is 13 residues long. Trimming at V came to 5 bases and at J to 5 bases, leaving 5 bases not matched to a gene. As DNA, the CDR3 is TGTGCCAGCAGTCCGACTAGCTGGGAGACCCAGTACTTC. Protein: CASSPTSWETQYF.

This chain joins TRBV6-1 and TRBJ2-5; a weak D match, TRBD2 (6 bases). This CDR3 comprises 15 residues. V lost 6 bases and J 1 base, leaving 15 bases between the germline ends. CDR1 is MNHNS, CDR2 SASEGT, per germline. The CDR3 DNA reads TGTGCCAGCAGCCAACCGGGACTCCCCCAAGAGACCCAGTACTTC. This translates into CASSQPGLPQETQYF.

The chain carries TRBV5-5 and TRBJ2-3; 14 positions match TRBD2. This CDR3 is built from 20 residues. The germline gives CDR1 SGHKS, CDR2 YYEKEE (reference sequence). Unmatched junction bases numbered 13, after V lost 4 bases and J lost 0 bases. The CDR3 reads CASSIPGLAGEFSSTDTQYF. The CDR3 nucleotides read TGTGCCAGCAGCATACCGGGACTAGCGGGGGAATTTTCTAGCACAGATACGCAGTATTTT.

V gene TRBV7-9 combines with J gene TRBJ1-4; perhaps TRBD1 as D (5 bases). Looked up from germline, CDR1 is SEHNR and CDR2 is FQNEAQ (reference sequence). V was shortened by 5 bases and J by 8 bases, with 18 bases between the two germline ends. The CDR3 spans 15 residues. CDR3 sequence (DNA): TGTGCCAGCAGCCCCATGGGAGGGGTTCGGGAAAAACTGTTTTTT. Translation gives CASSPMGGVREKLFF.

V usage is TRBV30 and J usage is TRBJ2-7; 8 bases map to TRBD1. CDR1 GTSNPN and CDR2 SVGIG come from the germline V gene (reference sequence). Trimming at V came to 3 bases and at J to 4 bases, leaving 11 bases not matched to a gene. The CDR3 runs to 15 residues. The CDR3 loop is CAWSIVGRGLYEQYF. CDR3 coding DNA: TGTGCCTGGAGCATAGTGGGCAGGGGGCTTTACGAGCAGTACTTC.

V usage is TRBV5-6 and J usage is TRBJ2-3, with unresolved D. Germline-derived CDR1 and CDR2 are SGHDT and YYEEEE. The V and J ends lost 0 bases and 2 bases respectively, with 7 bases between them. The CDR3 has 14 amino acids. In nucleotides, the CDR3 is TGTGCCAGCAGCTTGGAGCTGCTCACAGATACGCAGTATTTT. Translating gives CASSLELLTDTQYF.

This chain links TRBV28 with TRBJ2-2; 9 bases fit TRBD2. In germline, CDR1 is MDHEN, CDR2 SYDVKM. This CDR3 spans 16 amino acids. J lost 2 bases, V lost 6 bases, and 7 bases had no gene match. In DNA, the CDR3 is TGTGCCAGCAGGTCTCGGCGGGAGGGTAACACCGGGGAGCTGTTTTTT. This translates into CASRSRREGNTGELFF.

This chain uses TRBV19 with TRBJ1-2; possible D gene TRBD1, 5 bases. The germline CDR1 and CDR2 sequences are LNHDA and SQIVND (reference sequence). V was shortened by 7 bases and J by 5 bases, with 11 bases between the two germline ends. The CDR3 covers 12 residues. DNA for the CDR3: TGTGCCAGTACTGACAGTCGTTATGGCTACACCTTC. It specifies CASTDSRYGYTF.

The CDR3 here is CASSQAKFGEVTQYF. The CDR3 region has the DNA TGCGCCAGCAGCCAAGCTAAATTCGGGGAGGTGACCCAGTACTTC. V gene TRBV4-1 combines with J gene TRBJ2-5; tentative D call: TRBD2 (6 bases). Germline CDR1 and CDR2: MGHRA and YSYEKL. The CDR3 is made up of 15 amino acids. V lost 1 base and J 7 bases, leaving 16 bases between the germline ends.

The CDR3 spells CASSSPGGARLLYGYTF. Here the CDR3 DNA reads TGTGCCAGCAGTTCCCCCGGGGGGGCCAGGTTACTATATGGCTACACCTTC. The chain links TRBV28 to TRBJ1-2, with D perhaps TRBD1 (6 bases). Germline assignment: CDR1 MDHEN and CDR2 SYDVKM. V shed 4 bases and J shed 5 bases, with 23 bases lying between them. The CDR3 is 17 amino acids.

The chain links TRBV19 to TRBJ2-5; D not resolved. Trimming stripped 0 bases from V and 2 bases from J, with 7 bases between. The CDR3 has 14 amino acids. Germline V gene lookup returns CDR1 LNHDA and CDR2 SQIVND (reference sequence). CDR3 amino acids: CASSIDVLQETQYF. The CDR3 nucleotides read TGTGCCAGTAGTATAGATGTCCTTCAAGAGACCCAGTACTTC.

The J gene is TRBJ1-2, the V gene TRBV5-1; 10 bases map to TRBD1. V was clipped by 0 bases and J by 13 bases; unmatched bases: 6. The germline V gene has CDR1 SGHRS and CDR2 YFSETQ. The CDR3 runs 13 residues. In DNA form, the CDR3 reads TGCGCCAGCAGCTTGGAAGGGACAGGGGCTTCCACCTTC. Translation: CASSLEGTGASTF.

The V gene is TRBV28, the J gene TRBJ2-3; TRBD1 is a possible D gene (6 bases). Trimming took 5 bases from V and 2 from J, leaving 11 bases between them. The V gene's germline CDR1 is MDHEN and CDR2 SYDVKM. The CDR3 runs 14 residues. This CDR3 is CASSIGGITDTQYF. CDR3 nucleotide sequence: TGTGCCAGCAGTATAGGGGGTATCACAGATACGCAGTATTTT.

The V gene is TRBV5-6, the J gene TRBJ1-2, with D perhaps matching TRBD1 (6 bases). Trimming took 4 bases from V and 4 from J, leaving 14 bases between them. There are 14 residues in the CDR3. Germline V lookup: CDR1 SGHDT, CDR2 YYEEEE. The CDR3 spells CASSTGGLGYGYTF. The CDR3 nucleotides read TGTGCCAGCAGCACGGGGGGCTTGGGCTATGGCTACACCTTC. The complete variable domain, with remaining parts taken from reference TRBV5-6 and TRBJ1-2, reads DAGVTQSPTHLIKTRGQQVTLRCSPKSGHDTVSWYQQALGQGPQFIFQYYEEEERQRGNFPDRFSGHQFPNYSSELNVNALLLGDSALYLCASSTGGLGYGYTFGSGTRLTVV.

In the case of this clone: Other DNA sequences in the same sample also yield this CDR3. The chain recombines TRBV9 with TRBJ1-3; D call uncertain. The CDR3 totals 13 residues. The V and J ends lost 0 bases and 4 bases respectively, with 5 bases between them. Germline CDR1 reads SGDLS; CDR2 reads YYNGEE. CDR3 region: CASSVARGNTIYF. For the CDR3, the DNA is TGTGCCAGCAGCGTAGCTCGGGGAAACACCATATATTTT. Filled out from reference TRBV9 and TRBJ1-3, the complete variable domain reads DSGVTQTPKHLITATGQRVTLRCSPRSGDLSVYWYQQSLDQGLQFLIQYYNGEERAKGNILERFSAQQFPDLHSELNLSSLELGDSALYFCASSVARGNTIYFGEGSWLTVV.

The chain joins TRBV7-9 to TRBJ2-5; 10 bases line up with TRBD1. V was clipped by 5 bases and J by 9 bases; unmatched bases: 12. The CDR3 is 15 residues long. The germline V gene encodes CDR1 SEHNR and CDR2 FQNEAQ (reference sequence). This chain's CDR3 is CASSPGGQGPVAQYF. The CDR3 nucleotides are TGTGCCAGCAGCCCGGGGGGACAGGGGCCCGTCGCCCAGTACTTC.

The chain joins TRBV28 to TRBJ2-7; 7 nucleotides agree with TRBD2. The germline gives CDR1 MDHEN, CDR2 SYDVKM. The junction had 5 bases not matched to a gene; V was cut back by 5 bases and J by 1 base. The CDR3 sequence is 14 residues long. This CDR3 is CASSPGTTSYEQYF. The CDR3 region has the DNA TGTGCCAGCAGTCCCGGGACTACTTCCTACGAGCAGTACTTC.

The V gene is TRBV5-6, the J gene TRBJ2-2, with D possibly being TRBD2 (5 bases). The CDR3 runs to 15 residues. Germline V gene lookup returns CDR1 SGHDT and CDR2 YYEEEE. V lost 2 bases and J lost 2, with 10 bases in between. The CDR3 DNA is TGTGCCAGCAGCTTACTAGGGCTAAACACCGGGGAGCTGTTTTTT. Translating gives CASSLLGLNTGELFF.

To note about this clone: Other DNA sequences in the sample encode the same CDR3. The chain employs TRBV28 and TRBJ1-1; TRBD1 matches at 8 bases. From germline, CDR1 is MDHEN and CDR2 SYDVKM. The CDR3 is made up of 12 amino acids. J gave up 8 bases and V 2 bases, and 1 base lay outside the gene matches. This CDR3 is CASSLRQGEAFF. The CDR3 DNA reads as TGTGCCAGCAGTTTAAGACAGGGGGAAGCTTTCTTT.

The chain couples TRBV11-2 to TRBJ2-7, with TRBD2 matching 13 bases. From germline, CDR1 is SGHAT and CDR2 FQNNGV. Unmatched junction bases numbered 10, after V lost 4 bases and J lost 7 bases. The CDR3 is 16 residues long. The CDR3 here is CASSYGTSGIPWEQYF. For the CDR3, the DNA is TGTGCCAGCAGCTACGGGACTAGCGGGATTCCTTGGGAGCAGTACTTC.

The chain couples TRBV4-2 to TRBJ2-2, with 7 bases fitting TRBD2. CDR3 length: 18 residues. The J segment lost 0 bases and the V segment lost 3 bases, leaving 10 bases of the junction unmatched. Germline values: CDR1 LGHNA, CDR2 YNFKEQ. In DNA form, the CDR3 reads TGTGCCAGCAGCCAGTGGGTAGCGGGCCTCGCGAACACCGGGGAGCTGTTTTTT. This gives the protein CASSQWVAGLANTGELFF.

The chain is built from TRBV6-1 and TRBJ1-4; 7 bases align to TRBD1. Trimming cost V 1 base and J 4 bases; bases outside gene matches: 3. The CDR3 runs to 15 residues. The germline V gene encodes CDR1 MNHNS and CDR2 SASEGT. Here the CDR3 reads CASSEGGQINEKLFF. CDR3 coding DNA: TGTGCCAGCAGTGAAGGGGGACAGATTAATGAAAAACTGTTTTTT.

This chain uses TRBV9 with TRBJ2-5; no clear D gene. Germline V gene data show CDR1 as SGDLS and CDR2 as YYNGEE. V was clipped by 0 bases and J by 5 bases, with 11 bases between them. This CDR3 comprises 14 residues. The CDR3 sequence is CASSVAAYDETQYF. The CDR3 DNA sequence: TGTGCCAGCAGCGTAGCTGCCTATGATGAGACCCAGTACTTC.

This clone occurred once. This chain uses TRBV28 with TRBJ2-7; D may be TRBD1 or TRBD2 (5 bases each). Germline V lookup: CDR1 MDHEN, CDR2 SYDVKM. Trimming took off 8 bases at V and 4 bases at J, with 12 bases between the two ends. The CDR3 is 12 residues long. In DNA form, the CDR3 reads TGTGCCAGCTGGGACCATAATTACGAGCAGTACTTC. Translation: CASWDHNYEQYF. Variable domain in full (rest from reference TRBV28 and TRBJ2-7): DVKVTQSSRYLVKRTGEKVFLECVQDMDHENMFWYRQDPGLGLRLIYFSYDVKMKEKGDIPEGYSVSREKKERFSLILESASTNQTSMYLCASWDHNYEQYFGPGTRLTVT.

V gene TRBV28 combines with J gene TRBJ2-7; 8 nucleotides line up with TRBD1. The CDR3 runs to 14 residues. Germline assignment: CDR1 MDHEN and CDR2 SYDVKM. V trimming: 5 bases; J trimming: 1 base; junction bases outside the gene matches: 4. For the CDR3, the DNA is TGTGCCAGCAGTGCCCACAGGGGGTCCTACGAGCAGTACTTC. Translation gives CASSAHRGSYEQYF. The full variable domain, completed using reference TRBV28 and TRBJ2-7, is DVKVTQSSRYLVKRTGEKVFLECVQDMDHENMFWYRQDPGLGLRLIYFSYDVKMKEKGDIPEGYSVSREKKERFSLILESASTNQTSMYLCASSAHRGSYEQYFGPGTRLTVT.

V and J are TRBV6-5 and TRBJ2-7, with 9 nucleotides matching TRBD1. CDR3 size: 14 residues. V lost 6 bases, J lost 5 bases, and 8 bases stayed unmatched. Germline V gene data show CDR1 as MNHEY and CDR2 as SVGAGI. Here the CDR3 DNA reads TGTGCCAGCAGCAACAGGGGGCCGGGGGACGAGCAGTACTTC. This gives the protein CASSNRGPGDEQYF.

The chain's CDR3 is CASSLAGAGGQPQHF. As DNA, the CDR3 is TGCGCCAGCAGCTTGGCCGGGGCAGGGGGTCAGCCCCAGCATTTT. The chain has TRBV5-1 and TRBJ1-5; 7 nucleotides agree with TRBD1. Germline CDR1 is SGHRS and CDR2 is YFSETQ. The CDR3 extends over 15 amino acids. Trimming removed 0 bases from V and 6 bases from J; junction bases left unmatched: 6.

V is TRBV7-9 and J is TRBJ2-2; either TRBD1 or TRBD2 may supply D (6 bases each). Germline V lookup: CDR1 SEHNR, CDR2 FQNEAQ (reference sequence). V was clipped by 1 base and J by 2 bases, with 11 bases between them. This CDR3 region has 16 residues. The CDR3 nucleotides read TGTGCCAGCAGCTTAGTCAGGGGAGGAAACACCGGGGAGCTGTTTTTT. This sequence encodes CASSLVRGGNTGELFF.

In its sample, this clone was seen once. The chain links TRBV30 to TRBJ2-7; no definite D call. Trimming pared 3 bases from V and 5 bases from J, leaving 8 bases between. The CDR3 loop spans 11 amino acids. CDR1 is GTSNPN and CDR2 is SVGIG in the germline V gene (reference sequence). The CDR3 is CAWSLRHEQYF. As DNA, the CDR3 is TGTGCCTGGAGCTTGCGCCACGAGCAGTACTTC.

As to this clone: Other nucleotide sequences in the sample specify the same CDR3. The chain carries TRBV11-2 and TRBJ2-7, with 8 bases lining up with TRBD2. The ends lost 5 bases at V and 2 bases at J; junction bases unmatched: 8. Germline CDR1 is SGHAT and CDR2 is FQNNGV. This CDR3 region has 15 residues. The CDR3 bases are TGTGCCAGCAGCCCGGGGCTAGCGGGTACCTACGAGCAGTACTTC. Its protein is CASSPGLAGTYEQYF.

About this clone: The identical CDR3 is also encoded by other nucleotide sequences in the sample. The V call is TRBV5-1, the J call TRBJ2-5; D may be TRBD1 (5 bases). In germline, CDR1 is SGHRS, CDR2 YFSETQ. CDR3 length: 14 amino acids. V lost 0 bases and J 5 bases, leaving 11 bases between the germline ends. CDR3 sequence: CASSLVAGLETQYF. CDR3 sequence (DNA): TGCGCCAGCAGCTTGGTGGCAGGGCTGGAGACCCAGTACTTC. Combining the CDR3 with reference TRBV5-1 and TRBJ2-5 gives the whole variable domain KAGVTQTPRYLIKTRGQQVTLSCSPISGHRSVSWYQQTPGQGLQFLFEYFSETQRNKGNFPGRFSGRQFSNSRSEMNVSTLELGDSALYLCASSLVAGLETQYFGPGTRLLVL.